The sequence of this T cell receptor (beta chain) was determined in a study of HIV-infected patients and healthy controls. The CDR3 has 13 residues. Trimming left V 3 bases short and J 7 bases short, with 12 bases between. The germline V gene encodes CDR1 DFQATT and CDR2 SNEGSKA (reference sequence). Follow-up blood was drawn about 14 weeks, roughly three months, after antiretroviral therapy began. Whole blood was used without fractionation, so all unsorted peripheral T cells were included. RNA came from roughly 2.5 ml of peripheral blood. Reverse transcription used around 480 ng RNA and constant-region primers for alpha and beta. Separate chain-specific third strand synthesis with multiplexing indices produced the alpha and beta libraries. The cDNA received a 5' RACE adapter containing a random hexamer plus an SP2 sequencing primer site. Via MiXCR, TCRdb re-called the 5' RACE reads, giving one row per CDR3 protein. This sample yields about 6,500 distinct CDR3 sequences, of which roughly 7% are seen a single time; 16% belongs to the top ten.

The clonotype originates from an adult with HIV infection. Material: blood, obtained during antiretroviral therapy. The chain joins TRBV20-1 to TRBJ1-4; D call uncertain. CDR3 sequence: CSARDRGFEKLFF. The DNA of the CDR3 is TGCAGTGCTAGGGATCGGGGTTTTGAAAAACTGTTTTTT.